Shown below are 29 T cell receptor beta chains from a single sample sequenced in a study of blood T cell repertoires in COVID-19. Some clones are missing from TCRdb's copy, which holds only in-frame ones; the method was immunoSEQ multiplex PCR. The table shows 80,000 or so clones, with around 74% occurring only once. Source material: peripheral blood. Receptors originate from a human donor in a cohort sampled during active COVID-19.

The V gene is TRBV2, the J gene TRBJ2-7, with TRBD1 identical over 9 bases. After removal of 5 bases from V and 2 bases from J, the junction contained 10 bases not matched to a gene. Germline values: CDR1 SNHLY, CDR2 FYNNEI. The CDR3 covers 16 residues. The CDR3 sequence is CASSTPTGGIPYEQYF. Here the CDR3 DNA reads TGTGCCAGCAGTACCCCGACAGGGGGGATCCCCTACGAGCAGTACTTC.

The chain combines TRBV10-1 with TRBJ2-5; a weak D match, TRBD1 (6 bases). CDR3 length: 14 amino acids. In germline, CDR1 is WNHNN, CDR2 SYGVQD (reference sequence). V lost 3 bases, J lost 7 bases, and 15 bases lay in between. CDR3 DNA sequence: TGCGCCAGCAGTGAAGGGGGAGACCCCCCGACCCAGTACTTC. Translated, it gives CASSEGGDPPTQYF.

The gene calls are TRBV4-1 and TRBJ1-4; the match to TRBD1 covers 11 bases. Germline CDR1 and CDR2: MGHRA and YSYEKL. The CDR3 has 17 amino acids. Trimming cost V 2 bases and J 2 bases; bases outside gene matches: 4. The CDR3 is CASSQTDRGRTNEKLFF. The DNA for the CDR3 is TGCGCCAGCAGCCAAACGGACAGGGGGCGGACTAATGAAAAACTGTTTTTT.

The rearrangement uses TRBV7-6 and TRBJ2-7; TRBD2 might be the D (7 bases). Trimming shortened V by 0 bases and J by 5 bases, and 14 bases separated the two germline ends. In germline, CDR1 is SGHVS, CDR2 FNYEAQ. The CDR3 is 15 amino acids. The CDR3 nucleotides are TGTGCCAGCAGCTTAGCCGGGGGGCGGGAGCACGAGCAGTACTTC. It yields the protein CASSLAGGREHEQYF. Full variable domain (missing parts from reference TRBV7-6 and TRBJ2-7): GAGVSQSPRYKVTKRGQDVALRCDPISGHVSLYWYRQALGQGPEFLTYFNYEAQQDKSGLPNDRFSAERPEGSISTLTIQRTEQRDSAMYRCASSLAGGREHEQYFGPGTRLTVT.

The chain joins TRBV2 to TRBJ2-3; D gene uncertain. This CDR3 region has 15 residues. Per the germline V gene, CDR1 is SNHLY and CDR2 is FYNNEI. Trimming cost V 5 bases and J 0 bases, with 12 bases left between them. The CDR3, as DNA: TGTGCCAGCAGTATCCGCCAGGCTAGCACAGATACGCAGTATTTT. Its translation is CASSIRQASTDTQYF.

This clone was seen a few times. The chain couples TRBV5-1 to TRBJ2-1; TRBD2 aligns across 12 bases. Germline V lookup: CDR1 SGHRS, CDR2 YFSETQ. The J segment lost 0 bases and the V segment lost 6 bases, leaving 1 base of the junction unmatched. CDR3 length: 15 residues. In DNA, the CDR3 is TGCGCCAGCAAGACTAGCGGGAGCTCCTACAATGAGCAGTTCTTC. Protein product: CASKTSGSSYNEQFF.

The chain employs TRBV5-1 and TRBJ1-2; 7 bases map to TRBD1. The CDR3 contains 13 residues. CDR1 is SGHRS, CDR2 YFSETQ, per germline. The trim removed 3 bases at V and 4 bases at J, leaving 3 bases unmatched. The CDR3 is CASSSTGSYGYTF. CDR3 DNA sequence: TGCGCCAGCAGCTCGACAGGGAGCTATGGCTACACCTTC.

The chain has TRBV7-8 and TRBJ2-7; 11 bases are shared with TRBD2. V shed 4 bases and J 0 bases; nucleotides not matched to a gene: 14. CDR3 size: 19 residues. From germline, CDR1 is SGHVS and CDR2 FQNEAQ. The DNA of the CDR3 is TGTGCCAGCAGCTCGGGTCATAGCGGGGGGGCCTCTAGCTCCTACGAGCAGTACTTC. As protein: CASSSGHSGGASSSYEQYF.

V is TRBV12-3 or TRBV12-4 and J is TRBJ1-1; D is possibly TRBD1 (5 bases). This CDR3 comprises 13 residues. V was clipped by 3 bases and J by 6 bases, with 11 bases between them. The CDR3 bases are TGTGCCAGCAGTTTCTTTGCGGGGGCTGAAGCTTTCTTT. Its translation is CASSFFAGAEAFF.

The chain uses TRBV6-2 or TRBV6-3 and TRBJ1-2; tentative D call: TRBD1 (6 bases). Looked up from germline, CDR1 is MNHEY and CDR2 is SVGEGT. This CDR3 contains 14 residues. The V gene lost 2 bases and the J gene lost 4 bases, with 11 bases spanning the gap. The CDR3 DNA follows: TGTGCCAGCAGTTACGGGGACAACGGCTATGGCTACACCTTC. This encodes CASSYGDNGYGYTF.

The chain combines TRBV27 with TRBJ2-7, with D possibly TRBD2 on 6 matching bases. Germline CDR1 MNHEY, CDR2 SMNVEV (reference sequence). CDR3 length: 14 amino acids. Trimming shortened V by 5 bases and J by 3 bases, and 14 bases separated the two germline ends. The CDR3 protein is CASSTRDSFYEQYF. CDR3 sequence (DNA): TGTGCCAGCAGTACGCGGGACTCATTCTACGAGCAGTACTTC.

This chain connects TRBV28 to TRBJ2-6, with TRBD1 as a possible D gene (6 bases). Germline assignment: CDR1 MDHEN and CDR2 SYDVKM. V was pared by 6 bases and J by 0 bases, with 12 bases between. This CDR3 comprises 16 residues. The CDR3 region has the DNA TGTGCCAGCAGCCTCGTACAGGGCTCTGGGGCCAACGTCCTGACTTTC. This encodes CASSLVQGSGANVLTF.

In nucleotides, the CDR3 is TGTGCCAGCAGCCAAGTCCACTTCACGACAGGGGCAAATGAAAAACTGTTTTTT. Translated, it gives CASSQVHFTTGANEKLFF. This rearrangement joins TRBV3-1 (or the pseudogene TRBV3-2) to TRBJ1-4; 8 bases are shared with TRBD1. The CDR3 totals 18 residues. Germline assignment: CDR1 LGHDT and CDR2 YNNKEL (reference sequence). Losses at the gene ends were 1 base for V and 5 bases for J; bases not matched to a gene: 12.

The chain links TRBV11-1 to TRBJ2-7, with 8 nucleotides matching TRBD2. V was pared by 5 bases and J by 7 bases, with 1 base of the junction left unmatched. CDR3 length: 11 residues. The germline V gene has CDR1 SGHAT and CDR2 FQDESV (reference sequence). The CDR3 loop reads CASSPGGEQYF. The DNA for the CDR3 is TGTGCCAGCAGCCCGGGGGGGGAGCAGTACTTC. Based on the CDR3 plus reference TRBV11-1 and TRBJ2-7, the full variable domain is EAEVAQSPRYKITEKSQAVAFWCDPISGHATLYWYRQILGQGPELLVQFQDESVVDDSQLPKDRFSAERLKGVDSTLKIQPAELGDSAMYLCASSPGGEQYFGPGTRLTVT.

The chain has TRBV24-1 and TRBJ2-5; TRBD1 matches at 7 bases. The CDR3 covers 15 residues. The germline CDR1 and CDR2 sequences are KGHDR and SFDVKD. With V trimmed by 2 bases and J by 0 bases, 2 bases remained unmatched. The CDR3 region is CATSDSGQYQETQYF. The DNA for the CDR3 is TGTGCCACCAGTGATTCGGGACAGTACCAAGAGACCCAGTACTTC.

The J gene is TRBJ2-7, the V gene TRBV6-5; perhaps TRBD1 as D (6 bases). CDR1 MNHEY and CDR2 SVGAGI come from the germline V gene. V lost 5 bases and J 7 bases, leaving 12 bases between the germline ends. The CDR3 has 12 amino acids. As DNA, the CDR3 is TGTGCCAGCAGTCTACAGGGTTTAGAGCAGTACTTC. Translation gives CASSLQGLEQYF.

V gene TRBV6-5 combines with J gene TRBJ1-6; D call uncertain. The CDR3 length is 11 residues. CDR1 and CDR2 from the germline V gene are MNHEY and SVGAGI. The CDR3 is CATAYNSPLHF. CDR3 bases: TGTGCAACAGCTTATAATTCACCCCTCCACTTT.

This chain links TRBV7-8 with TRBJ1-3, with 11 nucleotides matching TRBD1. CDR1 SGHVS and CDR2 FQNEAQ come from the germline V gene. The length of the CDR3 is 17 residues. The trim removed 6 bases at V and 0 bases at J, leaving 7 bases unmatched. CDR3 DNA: TGTGCCAGCAGTGTCGGACAGGGGGCCCTCTCTGGAAACACCATATATTTT. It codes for CASSVGQGALSGNTIYF. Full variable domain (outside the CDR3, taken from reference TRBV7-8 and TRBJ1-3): GAGVSQSPRYKVAKRGQDVALRCDPISGHVSLFWYQQALGQGPEFLTYFQNEAQLDKSGLPSDRFFAERPEGSVSTLKIQRTQQEDSAVYLCASSVGQGALSGNTIYFGEGSWLTVV.

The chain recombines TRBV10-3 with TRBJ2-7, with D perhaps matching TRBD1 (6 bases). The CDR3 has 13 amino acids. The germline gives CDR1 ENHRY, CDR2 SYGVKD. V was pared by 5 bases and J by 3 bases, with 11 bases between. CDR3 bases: TGTGCCATCAGTCTTGACAGGAACTACGAGCAGTACTTC. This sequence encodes CAISLDRNYEQYF.

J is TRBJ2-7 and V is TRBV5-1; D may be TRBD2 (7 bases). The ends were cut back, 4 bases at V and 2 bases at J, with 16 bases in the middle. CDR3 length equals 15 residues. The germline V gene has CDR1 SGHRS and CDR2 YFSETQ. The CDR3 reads CASSPTGGRTYEQYF. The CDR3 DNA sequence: TGCGCCAGCAGCCCCACGGGGGGCCGCACCTACGAGCAGTACTTC.

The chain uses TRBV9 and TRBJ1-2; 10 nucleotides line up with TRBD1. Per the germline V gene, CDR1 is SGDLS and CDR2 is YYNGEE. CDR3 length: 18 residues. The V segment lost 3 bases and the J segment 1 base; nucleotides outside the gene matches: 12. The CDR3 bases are TGTGCCAGCAGCGCACAAAGACAGGGGGCGACCTATAACTATGGCTACACCTTC. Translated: CASSAQRQGATYNYGYTF.

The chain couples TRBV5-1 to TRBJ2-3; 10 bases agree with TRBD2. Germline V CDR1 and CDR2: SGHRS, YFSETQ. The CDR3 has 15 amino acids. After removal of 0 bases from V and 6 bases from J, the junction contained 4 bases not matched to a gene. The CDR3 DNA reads TGCGCCAGCAGCTTGGCTACTAGCGGGGCGGATACGCAGTATTTT. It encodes CASSLATSGADTQYF.

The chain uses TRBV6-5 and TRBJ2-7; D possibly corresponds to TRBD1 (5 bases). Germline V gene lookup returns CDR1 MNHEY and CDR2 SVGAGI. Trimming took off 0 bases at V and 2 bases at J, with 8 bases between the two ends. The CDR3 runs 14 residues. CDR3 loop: CASSYSRTTYEQYF. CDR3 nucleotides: TGTGCCAGCAGTTACTCGAGGACAACCTACGAGCAGTACTTC.

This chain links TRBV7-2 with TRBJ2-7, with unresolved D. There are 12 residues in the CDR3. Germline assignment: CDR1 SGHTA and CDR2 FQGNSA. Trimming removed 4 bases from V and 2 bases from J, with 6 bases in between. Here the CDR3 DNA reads TGTGCCAGCAGCTCACAGACCTACGAGCAGTACTTC. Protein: CASSSQTYEQYF.

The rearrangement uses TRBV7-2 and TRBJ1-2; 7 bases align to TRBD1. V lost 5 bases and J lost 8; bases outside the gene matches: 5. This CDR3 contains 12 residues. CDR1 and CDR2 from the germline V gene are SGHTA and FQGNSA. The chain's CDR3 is CASSLTGFGYTF. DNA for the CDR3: TGTGCCAGCAGCCTGACAGGGTTCGGCTACACCTTC.

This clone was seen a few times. The CDR3 nucleotides are TGTGCCAGCAGTCGGGACAGTTGGGCCTACGAGCAGTACTTC. It codes for CASSRDSWAYEQYF. The rearrangement joins TRBV6-5 to TRBJ2-7, with 7 bases fitting TRBD1. Losses at the gene ends were 5 bases for V and 2 bases for J; bases not matched to a gene: 6. The CDR3 extends over 14 amino acids. Germline CDR1 MNHEY, CDR2 SVGAGI.

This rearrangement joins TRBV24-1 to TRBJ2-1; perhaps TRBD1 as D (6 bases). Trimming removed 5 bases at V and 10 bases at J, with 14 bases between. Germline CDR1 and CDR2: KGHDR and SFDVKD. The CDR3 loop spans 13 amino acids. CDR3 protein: CATSGNFQGEQFF. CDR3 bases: TGTGCCACCAGTGGCAACTTCCAGGGGGAGCAGTTCTTC.

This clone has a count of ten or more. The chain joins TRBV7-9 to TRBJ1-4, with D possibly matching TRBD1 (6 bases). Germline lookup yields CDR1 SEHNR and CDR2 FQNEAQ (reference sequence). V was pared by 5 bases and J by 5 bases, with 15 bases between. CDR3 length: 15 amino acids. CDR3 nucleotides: TGTGCCAGCAGCGGAACACAGGGACCGAATGAAAAACTGTTTTTT. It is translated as CASSGTQGPNEKLFF.

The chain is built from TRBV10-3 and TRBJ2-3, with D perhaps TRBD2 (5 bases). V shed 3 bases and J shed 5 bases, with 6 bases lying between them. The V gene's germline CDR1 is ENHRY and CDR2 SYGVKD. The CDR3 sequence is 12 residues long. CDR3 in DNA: TGTGCCATCAGTGACGGGGAAGATACGCAGTATTTT. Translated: CAISDGEDTQYF.